This T cell receptor beta chain appears in the sequencing data of a study of cytomegalovirus exposure and HLA in healthy donors. Across the study: Earlier results showed 90 million to 130 million unique TCR beta sequences derived from about 179 million T cells.

PCR used 60 Vbeta primers and 13 Jbeta primers. The data were produced by immunoSEQ multiplex PCR, yet TCRdb's version contains in-frame clones alone and is incomplete. This repertoire includes approximately 100,000 clones. Notes on this clone: What it recognizes is unknown.

Study-wide results and caveats: In a later analysis, donors in an Asian-associated ancestry cluster reportedly had fewer N-insertions in productive TCRs than the cohort mean. Sequencing artifact likely explains a cluster of highly shared sequence variants. Among the CMV-associated chains, three were confirmed in vitro as specific for CMV antigens.

This CDR3 contains 15 residues. Germline CDR1 is SGHVS and CDR2 is FQNEAQ. V gave up 5 bases and J gave up 4 bases; unmatched junction bases: 4. V is TRBV7-8 and J is TRBJ2-2; 10 nucleotides align to TRBD1. This TCR was sampled from a man aged 40-49 years in good health and CMV-seronegative. Sequencing input: PBMCs. Here the CDR3 reads CASSLGQGPTGELFF. The CDR3 DNA reads TGTGCCAGCAGCCTGGGACAGGGGCCCACCGGGGAGCTGTTTTTT.